A selection of T cell receptor beta chains follows, all from one sample in a study of blood T cells in healthy people across ages. TCRdb re-called the 5' RACE reads with MiXCR, one entry per CDR3 protein. The table records about 1,800,000 distinct CDR3 sequences, roughly 27% of them present only once. The sequencing input was blood. The source is a woman aged 25-40 years in good health. Both conserved end residues are part of each CDR3. Fields, in order: D gene, V gene, J gene, clone size, CDR3 length, CDR3 protein, CDR3 DNA. A D gene is named only where the DNA matches it firmly. Rows may omit the clone size; those that give it use once, few, many or a size class.

>NA|TRBV29-1|TRBJ1-2|few|15
CSVAQGPALNYGYTF
TGCAGCGTTGCTCAGGGGCCTGCTCTTAACTATGGCTACACCTTC
>NA|TRBV20-1|TRBJ1-5|many|15
CSASQGGRGNQPQHF
TGCAGTGCTTCTCAGGGAGGGAGGGGAAATCAGCCCCAGCATTTT
>NA|TRBV9|TRBJ2-1|few|15
CASSGSGNSYNEQFF
TGTGCCAGCAGCGGTAGCGGAAACTCCTACAATGAGCAGTTCTTC
>TRBD1|TRBV7-2|TRBJ2-5|NA|14
CASSLGTVKETQYF
TGTGCCAGCAGCTTGGGGACAGTTAAAGAGACCCAGTACTTC
>NA|TRBV9|TRBJ2-3|few|16
CASSVGLASSTDTQYF
TGTGCCAGCAGCGTAGGTCTCGCGTCTAGCACAGATACGCAGTATTTT
>NA|TRBV20-1|TRBJ2-5|many|11
CSARVQETQYF
TGCAGTGCTAGAGTACAAGAGACCCAGTACTTC
>TRBD1|TRBV12-3/TRBV12-4|TRBJ1-3|NA|17
CASSPAGTVLSGNTIYF
TGTGCCAGCAGTCCCGCCGGGACAGTCCTCTCTGGAAACACCATATATTTT
>NA|TRBV7-8|TRBJ2-7|few|16
CASSLELGRIPYEQYF
TGTGCCAGCAGCTTAGAACTTGGGAGGATCCCCTACGAGCAGTACTTC
>NA|TRBV10-2|TRBJ2-4|many|18
CASSESWLDGLAKNIQYF
TGCGCCAGCAGTGAGTCGTGGCTGGACGGACTAGCCAAAAACATTCAGTACTTC
>TRBD2|TRBV29-1|TRBJ2-3|NA|14
CSATSGEAADTQYF
TGCAGCGCAACTAGCGGGGAGGCCGCAGATACGCAGTATTTT
>TRBD2|TRBV7-6|TRBJ2-7|many|16
CASSSTSGRNSYEQYF
TGTGCCAGCAGCTCTACTAGCGGGAGAAACTCCTACGAGCAGTACTTC
>TRBD2|TRBV4-2|TRBJ2-3|few|15
CASSPVAGGADTQYF
TGTGCCAGCAGCCCCGTAGCGGGGGGAGCAGATACGCAGTATTTT
>NA|TRBV10-3|TRBJ2-7|few|14
CAISELDRSYEQYF
TGTGCCATCAGTGAGTTGGACCGATCCTACGAGCAGTACTTC
>NA|TRBV18|TRBJ2-1|few|16
CASSPQAPELTNEQFF
TGTGCCAGCTCACCACAGGCCCCAGAGCTCACCAATGAGCAGTTCTTC
>NA|TRBV7-2|TRBJ1-4|few|15
CASSLGGVSYEKLFF
TGTGCCAGCAGCTTAGGAGGGGTTAGTTATGAAAAACTGTTTTTT
>NA|TRBV2|TRBJ2-4|NA|14
CASSGRQPVNIQYF
TGTGCCAGCAGTGGGCGGCAGCCGGTAAACATTCAGTACTTC
>NA|TRBV7-3|TRBJ1-1|NA|13
CASSPVGFSEAFF
TGTGCCAGCAGCCCCGTCGGATTCTCTGAAGCTTTCTTT
>NA|TRBV12-3/TRBV12-4|TRBJ2-7|few|13
CASSLSRAGEQYF
TGTGCCAGCAGTCTGAGTAGGGCTGGGGAGCAGTACTTC
>TRBD1|TRBV2|TRBJ1-2|NA|13
CASRRQGPYGYTF
TGTGCCAGCAGGCGACAGGGACCCTATGGCTACACCTTC
>TRBD2|TRBV11-2|TRBJ2-1|NA|16
CASSLGAAGVRWEQFF
TGTGCCAGCAGCTTAGGTGCAGCGGGGGTCCGTTGGGAGCAGTTCTTC
>NA|TRBV10-3|TRBJ2-7|few|14
CATSPAGSSYEQYF
TGTGCCACCTCCCCGGCGGGGAGCTCCTACGAGCAGTACTTC
>TRBD2|TRBV10-3|TRBJ2-1|few|14
CAIRGLAGDREQFF
TGTGCCATCAGGGGACTAGCGGGGGACCGGGAGCAGTTCTTC
>TRBD1|TRBV12-3/TRBV12-4|TRBJ1-1|NA|14
CASSPRPGGTEAFF
TGTGCCAGCAGTCCGCGTCCAGGGGGCACTGAAGCTTTCTTT
>NA|TRBV2|TRBJ1-4|NA|19
CASSVSGGDSRDLREKLFF
TGTGCCAGCAGTGTGTCCGGGGGCGACTCCAGGGACTTGCGCGAAAAACTGTTTTTT
>NA|TRBV10-1|TRBJ2-1|few|14
CASSESSSYNEQFF
TGCGCCAGCAGTGAGTCTAGCTCGTACAATGAGCAGTTCTTC
>NA|TRBV6-2/TRBV6-3|TRBJ2-5|NA|16
CASRFGGGSPQETRYF
NA
>TRBD1|TRBV5-5|TRBJ1-1|few|14
CASRPDRAPRGAFF
TGTGCCAGCAGACCTGACAGGGCACCGCGGGGAGCTTTCTTT
>TRBD1|TRBV10-2|TRBJ2-7|many|13
CASTTGTGGFWYF
TGCGCCAGCACCACCGGGACAGGGGGTTTCTGGTACTTC
>NA|TRBV4-3|TRBJ1-5|many|16
CASSQDFGLAHQPQHF
TGCGCCAGCAGCCAAGATTTCGGCCTAGCCCATCAGCCCCAGCATTTT
>TRBD2|TRBV9|TRBJ2-7|many|13
CASSHGEGYEQYF
TGTGCCAGCAGCCATGGGGAGGGCTACGAGCAGTACTTC
>NA|TRBV18|TRBJ2-1|NA|13
CASSLKGPYEQFF
TGTGCCAGCTCACTTAAGGGCCCGTATGAGCAGTTCTTC
>NA|TRBV7-2|TRBJ2-5|NA|15
CASSFRAQGMETQYF
TGTGCCAGCAGCTTCCGGGCGCAAGGGATGGAGACCCAGTACTTC